These 13 T cell receptor beta chains share one sample of origin, sequenced in a study of blood T cell repertoires in COVID-19. The repertoire was sequenced with immunoSEQ multiplex PCR; TCRdb's copy has only in-frame clones and lacks some. The data hold 100,000 or so clones, with 84% observed a single time. Source material: peripheral blood. The origin of the receptors is a woman aged 60-75 years with acute or convalescent COVID-19.

This clone was counted once. V is TRBV24-1 and J is TRBJ2-2, with 9 nucleotides matching TRBD1. The CDR3 spans 15 residues. Trimming cost V 4 bases and J 5 bases; bases outside gene matches: 4. CDR1 KGHDR and CDR2 SFDVKD come from the germline V gene. The CDR3 region has the DNA TGTGCCACCAGTGAGGTGACAGGGGGGACCGGGGAGCTGTTTTTT. It codes for CATSEVTGGTGELFF.

The chain joins TRBV7-7 to TRBJ2-2; D possibly corresponds to TRBD2 (6 bases). The germline gives CDR1 SSHAT, CDR2 FNYEAQ (reference sequence). Trimming shortened V by 5 bases and J by 3 bases, and 16 bases separated the two germline ends. This CDR3 has 16 amino acids. CDR3 residues: CASSSEAGLDTGELFF. The CDR3 DNA sequence: TGTGCCAGCAGCAGTGAGGCGGGGTTGGACACCGGGGAGCTGTTTTTT.

The rearrangement joins TRBV6-5 to TRBJ1-6, with no clear D. V was clipped by 5 bases and J by 9 bases, with 17 bases between them. CDR1 is MNHEY and CDR2 is SVGAGI in the germline V gene. This CDR3 spans 15 amino acids. The CDR3 DNA sequence: TGTGCCAGCAGTATCATGAGCGGTTCAGGTTCACCCCTCCACTTT. This encodes CASSIMSGSGSPLHF.

The chain links TRBV9 to TRBJ2-2; D is perhaps TRBD1 (6 bases). The CDR3 runs 16 residues. The germline gives CDR1 SGDLS, CDR2 YYNGEE. V gave up 0 bases and J gave up 3 bases, with 12 bases separating them. In DNA, the CDR3 is TGTGCCAGCAGCGTAGGGACAGTCGCCGACACCGGGGAGCTGTTTTTT. Translating it yields CASSVGTVADTGELFF.

The CDR3 region has the DNA TGCAGCGTTGAAGGAGGAGGGACAGGGTCGACCGGGGAGCTGTTTTTT. Protein sequence: CSVEGGGTGSTGELFF. The V gene is TRBV29-1, the J gene TRBJ2-2; 9 positions agree with TRBD1. Per the germline V gene, CDR1 is SQVTM and CDR2 is ANQGSEA. The CDR3 extends over 16 amino acids. V lost 1 base and J lost 5; bases outside the gene matches: 8.

The rearrangement links TRBV29-1 to TRBJ1-3, with D perhaps TRBD1 (6 bases). Germline CDR1 is SQVTM and CDR2 is ANQGSEA. The V gene lost 7 bases and the J gene lost 2 bases, with 12 bases spanning the gap. The CDR3 covers 13 residues. This CDR3 reads CSAWTEPGNTIYF. CDR3 sequence (DNA): TGCAGCGCCTGGACAGAACCTGGAAACACCATATATTTT.

The chain couples TRBV24-1 to TRBJ2-5, with a weak D call TRBD1 (6 bases). V was clipped by 3 bases and J by 1 base, with 11 bases between them. The CDR3 covers 15 residues. Looked up from germline, CDR1 is KGHDR and CDR2 is SFDVKD. CDR3 DNA sequence: TGTGCCACCAGTGATCCGAGGGGGACCCAAGAGACCCAGTACTTC. The encoded protein is CATSDPRGTQETQYF.

The chain is built from TRBV28 and TRBJ2-7; 9 nucleotides agree with TRBD1. Trimming took 4 bases from V and 7 from J; bases not matched to a gene: 11. Looked up from germline, CDR1 is MDHEN and CDR2 is SYDVKM. CDR3 length equals 15 residues. The CDR3 is CASSSHGTGPREQYF. In nucleotides, the CDR3 is TGTGCCAGCAGTTCCCACGGGACAGGGCCGAGGGAGCAGTACTTC.

This clone was seen only once. CDR3 loop: CASSVGQGLYGYTF. The CDR3 DNA follows: TGTGCCAGCAGCGTAGGACAGGGCCTCTATGGCTACACCTTC. This rearrangement joins TRBV9 to TRBJ1-2, with 7 bases fitting TRBD1. This CDR3 region has 14 residues. V shed 0 bases and J 4 bases; nucleotides not matched to a gene: 3. CDR1 is SGDLS, CDR2 YYNGEE, per germline.

This clone came up a few times. The chain recombines TRBV7-8 with TRBJ1-5, with 9 bases lining up with TRBD1. Trimming took 5 bases from V and 4 from J; bases not matched to a gene: 3. The CDR3 runs to 14 residues. Germline values: CDR1 SGHVS, CDR2 FQNEAQ. CDR3 protein: CASSQDRGNQPQHF. CDR3 coding DNA: TGTGCCAGCAGCCAAGACAGGGGGAATCAGCCCCAGCATTTT.

The chain uses TRBV2 and TRBJ2-7; perhaps TRBD1 as D (6 bases). This CDR3 has 13 residues. Trimming left V 4 bases short and J 1 base short, with 8 bases between. The V gene's germline CDR1 is SNHLY and CDR2 FYNNEI. The CDR3 DNA reads as TGTGCCAGCAGTGGGGGGCCATCCTACGAGCAGTACTTC. The encoded protein is CASSGGPSYEQYF.

Worth noting for this clone: The same CDR3 can be traced to other DNA sequences in this sample. V is TRBV5-1 and J is TRBJ1-1, with no clear D. The V end lost 4 bases, the J end lost 4 bases, and 11 bases lay between the germline ends. The CDR3 runs 13 residues. Germline CDR1 reads SGHRS; CDR2 reads YFSETQ. CDR3 loop: CASSPLSGTEAFF. In nucleotides, the CDR3 is TGCGCCAGCAGCCCCCTATCGGGCACTGAAGCTTTCTTT.

This clone has just one count. This chain connects TRBV11-2 to TRBJ2-2, with 13 nucleotides matching TRBD2. Germline CDR1 SGHAT, CDR2 FQNNGV. After removal of 4 bases from V and 1 base from J, the junction contained 6 bases not matched to a gene. This CDR3 has 18 residues. CDR3 sequence: CASSSRLAGGLNTGELFF. DNA of the CDR3: TGTGCCAGCAGCTCCCGACTAGCGGGGGGCCTGAACACCGGGGAGCTGTTTTTT. The entire variable domain, with the rest obtained from reference TRBV11-2 and TRBJ2-2, is as follows: EAGVAQSPRYKIIEKRQSVAFWCNPISGHATLYWYQQILGQGPKLLIQFQNNGVVDDSQLPKDRFSAERLKGVDSTLKIQPAKLEDSAVYLCASSSRLAGGLNTGELFFGEGSRLTVL.